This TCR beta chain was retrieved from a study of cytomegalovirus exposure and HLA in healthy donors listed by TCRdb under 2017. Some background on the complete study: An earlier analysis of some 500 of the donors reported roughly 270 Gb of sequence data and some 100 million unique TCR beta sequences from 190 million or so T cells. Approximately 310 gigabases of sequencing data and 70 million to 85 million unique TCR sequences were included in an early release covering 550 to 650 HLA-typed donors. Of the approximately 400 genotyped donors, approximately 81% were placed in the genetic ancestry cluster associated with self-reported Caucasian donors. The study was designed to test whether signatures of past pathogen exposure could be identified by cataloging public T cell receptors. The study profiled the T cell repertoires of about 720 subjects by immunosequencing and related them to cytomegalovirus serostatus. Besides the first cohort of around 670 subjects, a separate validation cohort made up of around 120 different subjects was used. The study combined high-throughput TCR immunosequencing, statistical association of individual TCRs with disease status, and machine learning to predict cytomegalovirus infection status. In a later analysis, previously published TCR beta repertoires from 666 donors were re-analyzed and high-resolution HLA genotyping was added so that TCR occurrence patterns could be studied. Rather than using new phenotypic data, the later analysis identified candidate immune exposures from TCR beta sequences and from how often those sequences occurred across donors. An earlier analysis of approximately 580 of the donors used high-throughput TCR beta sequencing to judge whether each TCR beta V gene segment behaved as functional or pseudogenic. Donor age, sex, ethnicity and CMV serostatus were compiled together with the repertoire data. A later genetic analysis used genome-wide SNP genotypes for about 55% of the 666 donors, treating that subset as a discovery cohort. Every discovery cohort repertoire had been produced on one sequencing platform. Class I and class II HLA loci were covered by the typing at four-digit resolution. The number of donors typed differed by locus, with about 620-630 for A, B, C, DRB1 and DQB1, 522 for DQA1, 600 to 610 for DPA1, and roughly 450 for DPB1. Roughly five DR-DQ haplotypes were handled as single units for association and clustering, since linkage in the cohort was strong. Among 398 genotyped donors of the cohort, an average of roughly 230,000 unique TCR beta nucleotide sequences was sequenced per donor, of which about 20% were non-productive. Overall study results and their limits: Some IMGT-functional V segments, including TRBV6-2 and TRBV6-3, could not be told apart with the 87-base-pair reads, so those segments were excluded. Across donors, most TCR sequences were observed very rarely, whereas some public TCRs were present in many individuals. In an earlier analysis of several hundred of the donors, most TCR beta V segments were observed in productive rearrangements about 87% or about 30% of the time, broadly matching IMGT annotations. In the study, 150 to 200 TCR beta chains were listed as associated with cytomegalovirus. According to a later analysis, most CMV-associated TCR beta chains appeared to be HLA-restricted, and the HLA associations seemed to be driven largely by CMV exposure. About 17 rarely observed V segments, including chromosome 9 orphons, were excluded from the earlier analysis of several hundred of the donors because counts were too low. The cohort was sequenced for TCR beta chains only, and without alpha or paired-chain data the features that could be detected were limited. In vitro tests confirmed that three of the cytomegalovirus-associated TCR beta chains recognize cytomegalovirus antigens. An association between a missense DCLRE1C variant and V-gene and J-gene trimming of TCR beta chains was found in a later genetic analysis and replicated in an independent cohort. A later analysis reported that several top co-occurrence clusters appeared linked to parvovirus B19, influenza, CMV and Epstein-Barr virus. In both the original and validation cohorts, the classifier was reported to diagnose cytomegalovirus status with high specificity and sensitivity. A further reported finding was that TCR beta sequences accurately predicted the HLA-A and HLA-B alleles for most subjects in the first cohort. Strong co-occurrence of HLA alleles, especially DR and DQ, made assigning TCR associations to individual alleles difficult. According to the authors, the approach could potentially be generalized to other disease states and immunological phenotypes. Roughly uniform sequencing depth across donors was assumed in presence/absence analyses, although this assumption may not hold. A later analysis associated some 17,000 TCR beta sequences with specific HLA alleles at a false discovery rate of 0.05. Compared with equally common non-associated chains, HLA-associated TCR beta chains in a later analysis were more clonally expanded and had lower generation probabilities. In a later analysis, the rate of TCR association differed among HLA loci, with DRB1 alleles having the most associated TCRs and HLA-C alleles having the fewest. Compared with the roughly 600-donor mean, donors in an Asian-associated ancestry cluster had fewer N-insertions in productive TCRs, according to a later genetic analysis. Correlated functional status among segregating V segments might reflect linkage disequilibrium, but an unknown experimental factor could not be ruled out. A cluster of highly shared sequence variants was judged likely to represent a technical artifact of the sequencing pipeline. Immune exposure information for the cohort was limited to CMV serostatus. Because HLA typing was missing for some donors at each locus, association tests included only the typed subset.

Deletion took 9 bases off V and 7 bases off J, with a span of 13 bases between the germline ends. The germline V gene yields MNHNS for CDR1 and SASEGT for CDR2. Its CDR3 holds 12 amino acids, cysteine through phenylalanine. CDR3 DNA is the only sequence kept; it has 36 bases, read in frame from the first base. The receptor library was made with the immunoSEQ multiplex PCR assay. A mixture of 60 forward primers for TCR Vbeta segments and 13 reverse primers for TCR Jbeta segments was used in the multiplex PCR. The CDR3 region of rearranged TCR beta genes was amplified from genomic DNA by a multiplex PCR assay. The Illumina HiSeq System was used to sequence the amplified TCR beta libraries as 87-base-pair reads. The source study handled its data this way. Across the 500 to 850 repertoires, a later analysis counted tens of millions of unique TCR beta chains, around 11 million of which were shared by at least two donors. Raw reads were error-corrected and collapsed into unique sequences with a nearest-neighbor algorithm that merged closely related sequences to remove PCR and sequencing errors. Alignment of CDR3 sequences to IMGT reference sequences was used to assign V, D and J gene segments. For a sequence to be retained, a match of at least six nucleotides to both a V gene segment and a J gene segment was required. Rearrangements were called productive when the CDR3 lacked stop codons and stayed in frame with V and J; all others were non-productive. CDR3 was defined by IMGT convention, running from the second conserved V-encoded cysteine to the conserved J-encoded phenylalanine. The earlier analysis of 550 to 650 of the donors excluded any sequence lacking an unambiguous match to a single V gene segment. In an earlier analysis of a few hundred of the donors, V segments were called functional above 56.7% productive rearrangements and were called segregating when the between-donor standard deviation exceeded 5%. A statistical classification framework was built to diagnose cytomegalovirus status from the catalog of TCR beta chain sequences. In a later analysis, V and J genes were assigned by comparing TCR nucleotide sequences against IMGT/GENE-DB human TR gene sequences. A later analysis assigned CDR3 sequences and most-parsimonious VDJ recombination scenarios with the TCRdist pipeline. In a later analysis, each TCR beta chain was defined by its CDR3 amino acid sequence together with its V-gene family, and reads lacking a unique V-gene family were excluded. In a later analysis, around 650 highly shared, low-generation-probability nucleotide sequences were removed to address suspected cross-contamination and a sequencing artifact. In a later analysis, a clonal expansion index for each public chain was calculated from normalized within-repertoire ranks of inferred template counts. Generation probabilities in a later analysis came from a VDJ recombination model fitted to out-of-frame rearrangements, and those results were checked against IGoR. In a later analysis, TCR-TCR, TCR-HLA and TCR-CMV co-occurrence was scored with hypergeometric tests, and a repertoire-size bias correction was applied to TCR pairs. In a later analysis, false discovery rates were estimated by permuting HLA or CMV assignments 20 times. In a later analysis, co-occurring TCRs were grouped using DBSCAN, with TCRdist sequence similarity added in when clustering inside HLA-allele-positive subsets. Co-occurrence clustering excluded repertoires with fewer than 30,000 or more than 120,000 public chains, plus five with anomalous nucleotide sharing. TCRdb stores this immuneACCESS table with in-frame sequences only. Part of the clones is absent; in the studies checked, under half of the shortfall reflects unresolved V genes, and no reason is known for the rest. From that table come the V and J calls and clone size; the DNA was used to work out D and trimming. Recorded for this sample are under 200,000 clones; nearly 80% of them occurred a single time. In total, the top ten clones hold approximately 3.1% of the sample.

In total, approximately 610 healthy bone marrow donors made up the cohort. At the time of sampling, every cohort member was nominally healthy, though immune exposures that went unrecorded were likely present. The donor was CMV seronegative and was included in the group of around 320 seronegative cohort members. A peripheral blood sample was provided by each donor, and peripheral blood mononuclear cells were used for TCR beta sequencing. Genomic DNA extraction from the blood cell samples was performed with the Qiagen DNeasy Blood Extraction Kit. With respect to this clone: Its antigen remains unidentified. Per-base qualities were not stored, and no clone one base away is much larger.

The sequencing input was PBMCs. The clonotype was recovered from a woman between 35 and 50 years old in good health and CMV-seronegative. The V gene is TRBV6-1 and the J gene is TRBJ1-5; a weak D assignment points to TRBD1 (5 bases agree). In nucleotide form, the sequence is TGTGCCAGTCAGGGTAGTGGCCAGCCCCAGCATTTT. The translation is CASQGSGQPQHF.